This TCR beta chain appears in the sequencing data of a study of T cell repertoires in cytomegalovirus infection (dated by TCRdb to the late 2010s). At the level of the whole study: Recently identified HLA-C-restricted CMV epitopes, whose presentation resists viral immunomodulation, were targeted by peptide stimulations together with well-studied HLA-B-restricted epitopes. The HLA type of each donor mattered for the analysis, because public TCR beta signatures pointed to carriage of CMV infection along with the matching HLA type. Study-level results and caveats: In both this cohort and an independent roughly 330-donor cohort, the cumulative frequency of public TCR beta family members distinguished carriers of CMV infection plus the relevant HLA type. In the ex vivo response, HLA-C-restricted CMV-specific TCR beta clonotypes were dominant, and in two of eight donors the single most frequent clonotype came from this HLA-C-restricted group.

The intended sense of this specimen's treatment or condition label: in vitro stimulation with specific CMV peptide epitopes to enrich CMV-specific T cells. The CDR3 measures 14 amino acids from cysteine to phenylalanine. Only CDR3 DNA remains: 42 bases, in frame from the first base. The germline V gene (reference sequence) gives CDR1 as MNHEY and CDR2 as SMNVEV. Cut back by 2 bases and 3 bases, the V and J ends lie 10 bases apart. This sample was sequenced with an Illumina HiSeq 1500. TCRdb handled the public reads itself, with Q25 trimming in fastp and clone calling in MiXCR, and kept productive beta chains. When rows share a CDR3 protein, they turn into one entry using the most common DNA and genes. Within this sample are around 300,000 distinct CDR3 sequences, with roughly a fifth of them counted one time only. Jointly, the top ten make up roughly 19% of the sample. As to this clonotype: It lacks a known antigen. No per-base quality is available; no much larger clone lies one base away.

This sequence was found in a human donor in good health (CMV status not recorded). Some clones in this sample may be carry-over from other donors' samples. The chain joins TRBV27 to TRBJ1-2; TRBD1 is perhaps the D gene, given 5 matching bases. The sequencing used cultured PBMCs, collected from culture after CMV antigen stimulation. The CDR3 has the sequence CASSLGGRYYGYTF. The nucleotides are TGTGCCAGCAGTTTAGGGGGGAGGTACTATGGCTACACCTTC.